A selection of T cell receptor beta chains follows, all from one sample in a study of blood T cell repertoires in COVID-19. Here immunoSEQ multiplex PCR was the method, and the copy in TCRdb shows in-frame clones only, minus some. Of over 400,000 clones in the sample, 70% to 90% were seen once. Material for sequencing was peripheral blood. The receptors come from a human donor in a cohort sampled during active COVID-19. CDR3s include the opening cysteine and the closing phenylalanine or tryptophan. The D gene is left open where the match is weak. Only some rows state a clone size, as once, few, many or a class for expanded clones.

abundance	d_gene	len	v_gene	j_gene	CDR3nt	CDR3aa
.	.	15	TRBV28	TRBJ2-1	TGTGCCAGCAGTACCCCGGGACTGGCTTACAATGAGCAGTTCTTC	CASSTPGLAYNEQFF
.	TRBD1	14	TRBV6-1	TRBJ1-1	TGTGCCAGCAGTGAAAGGGACAGGGCGTCTGAAGCTTTCTTT	CASSERDRASEAFF
once	.	14	TRBV5-4	TRBJ2-7	TGTGCCAGCAGCTCACAGGGGGGGCCCTACGAGCAGTACTTC	CASSSQGGPYEQYF
.	TRBD2	16	TRBV19	TRBJ2-1	TGTGCCAGTACCCTTCGGGCTAGCGGAGGGTACAATGAGCAGTTCTTC	CASTLRASGGYNEQFF
.	.	13	TRBV6-1	TRBJ1-1	TGTGCCAGCAGCCTTATGACAGCCCGAGAAGCTTTCTTT	CASSLMTAREAFF
.	.	13	TRBV18	TRBJ2-3	TGTGCCAGCTCACCCCCCGTGACAGATACGCAGTATTTT	CASSPPVTDTQYF
.	TRBD1	18	TRBV3-1/TRBV3-2	TRBJ2-1	TGTGCCAGCAGCCCCAGCCTTTATAAGGGACAGAATTACAATGAGCAGTTCTTC	CASSPSLYKGQNYNEQFF
.	TRBD2	15	TRBV14	TRBJ2-1	TGTGCCAGCAGCCGGATCCTAGCGGGAGCCCGTGAGCAGTTCTTC	CASSRILAGAREQFF
.	TRBD1	15	TRBV7-9	TRBJ1-6	TGTGCCAGCAGCCGCGGACAGGGGGAAGGTTCACCCCTCCACTTT	CASSRGQGEGSPLHF
.	.	12	TRBV12-5	TRBJ2-1	TGTGCTAGTGGTCCCGCGAACAATGAGCAGTTCTTC	CASGPANNEQFF